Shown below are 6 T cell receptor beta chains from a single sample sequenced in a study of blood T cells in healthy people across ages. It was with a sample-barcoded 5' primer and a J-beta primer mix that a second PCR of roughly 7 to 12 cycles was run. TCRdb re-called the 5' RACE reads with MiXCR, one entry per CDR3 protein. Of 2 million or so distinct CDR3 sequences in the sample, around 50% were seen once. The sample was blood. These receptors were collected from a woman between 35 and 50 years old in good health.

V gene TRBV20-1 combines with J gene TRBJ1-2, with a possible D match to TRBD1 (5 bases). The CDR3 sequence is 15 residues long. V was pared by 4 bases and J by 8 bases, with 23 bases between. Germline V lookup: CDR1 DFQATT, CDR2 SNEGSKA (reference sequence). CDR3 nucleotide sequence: TGCAGTGCTATCAACCCCAGGGACGCGGTGTGGGGCTACACCTTC. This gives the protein CSAINPRDAVWGYTF.

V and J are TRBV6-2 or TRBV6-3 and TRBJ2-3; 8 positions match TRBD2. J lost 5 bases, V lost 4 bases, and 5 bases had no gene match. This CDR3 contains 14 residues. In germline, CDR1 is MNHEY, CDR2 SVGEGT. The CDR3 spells CASSLPGGGDTQYF. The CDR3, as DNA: TGTGCCAGCAGTTTACCCGGGGGGGGAGATACGCAGTATTTT.

The CDR3 sequence is CSARTGGSLSLGYTF. The CDR3 nucleotides read TGCAGTGCTAGGACAGGGGGCTCTCTCTCCTTGGGCTACACCTTC. The chain is built from TRBV20-1 and TRBJ1-2; 10 positions agree with TRBD1. CDR1 and CDR2 (germline): DFQATT, SNEGSKA (reference sequence). The CDR3 is 15 residues long. Trimming removed 3 bases from V and 8 bases from J; junction bases left unmatched: 12.

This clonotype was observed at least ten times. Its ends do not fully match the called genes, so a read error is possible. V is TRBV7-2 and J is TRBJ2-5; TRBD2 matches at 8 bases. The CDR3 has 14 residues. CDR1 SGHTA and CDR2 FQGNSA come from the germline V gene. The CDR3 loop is CASSLGRGAETQYF. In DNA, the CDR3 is TGTGCCAGCAGTTTAGGGCGGGGGGCTGAGACCCAGTACTTC. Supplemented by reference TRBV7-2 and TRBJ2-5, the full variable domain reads GAGVSQSPSNKVTEKGKDVELRCDPISGHTALYWYRQSLGQGLEFLIYFQGNSAPDKSGLPSDRFSAERTGGSVSTLTIQRTQQEDSAVYLCASSLGRGAETQYFGPGTRLLVL.

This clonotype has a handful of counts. The CDR3, as DNA: TGCGCCAGCAGCCTACCCTTGACAGGGGACAATTCACCCCTCCACTTT. Translating it yields CASSLPLTGDNSPLHF. J is TRBJ1-6 and V is TRBV5-1; TRBD1 matches at 8 bases. Looked up from germline, CDR1 is SGHRS and CDR2 is YFSETQ. V shed 4 bases, J shed 7 bases, and the junction held 10 bases outside the gene matches. This CDR3 comprises 16 residues.

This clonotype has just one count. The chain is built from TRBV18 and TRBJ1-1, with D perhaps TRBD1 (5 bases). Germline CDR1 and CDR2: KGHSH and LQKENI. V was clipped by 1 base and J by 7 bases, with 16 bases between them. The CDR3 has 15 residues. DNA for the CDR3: TGTGCCAGCTCACCACTGGCTCGAGGGCAGGGTGAAGCTTTCTTT. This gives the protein CASSPLARGQGEAFF.